A selection of T cell receptor beta chains follows, all from one sample in a study of identical twins. TCRdb redid the calling of the 5' RACE reads with MiXCR, one entry per CDR3 protein. The table has roughly 280,000 distinct CDR3 sequences, roughly 9.8% seen once; the top ten hold 5.5% to 9%. These data are also associated with another study on yellow fever vaccine responses in identical twins.

The sequenced material came from CD8+ T cells sorted from blood. Receptors originate from a woman aged 18-30 years in good health. Both conserved end residues are part of each CDR3. The D gene is left open where the match is weak. For some rows the clone size is stated as once, few or many, or as a class when expanded; others skip it.

TRBV20-1	TRBJ2-7	TRBD2	few	TGCAGTGCTCGTAGCGGGAGTGCGTACGAGCAGTACTTC	CSARSGSAYEQYF
TRBV5-1	TRBJ2-1	-	many	TGCGCCAGCAGCTTGTTGTGGGATTCCGGAGGCAGCGATAATGAGCAGTTCTTC	CASSLLWDSGGSDNEQFF
TRBV12-3/TRBV12-4	TRBJ2-1	TRBD2	many	TGTGCCAGCAGCTTGGGACTAGCGGGACGCAATGAGCAGTTCTTC	CASSLGLAGRNEQFF
TRBV7-3	TRBJ2-1	TRBD1	few	TGTGCCAGCAGCTTAGGGCAGGGGGCTAACGATGAGCAGTTCTTC	CASSLGQGANDEQFF
TRBV6-5	TRBJ2-2	-	many	TGTGCCAGCAGTACCCGGGACACCGGGGAGCTGTTTTTT	CASSTRDTGELFF
TRBV11-2	TRBJ2-2	-	few	TGTGCCAGCAGCTTAGGACTAGTCGGCACCGGGGAGCTGTTTTTT	CASSLGLVGTGELFF
TRBV6-2/TRBV6-3	TRBJ2-2	TRBD2	many	TGTGCCAGCAGTGGGGGGGAGTCAGAGACCGGGGAGCTGTTTTTT	CASSGGESETGELFF
TRBV9	TRBJ2-3	-	many	TGTGCCAGCACGAGGGGAGATACGCAGTATTTT	CASTRGDTQYF
TRBV28	TRBJ2-7	-	-	TGTGCCAGCAGTTTTAGGCTAGCGCGCTCCTACGAGCAGTACTTC	CASSFRLARSYEQYF
TRBV12-3/TRBV12-4	TRBJ2-7	-	-	TGTGCCAGCAGTTCTGCCTTCCCCGCACGCGGGCAGTACTTC	CASSSAFPARGQYF
TRBV5-1	TRBJ2-2	TRBD1	many	TGCGCCAGCAGCTTACGAGGGACAGGGAACACCGGGGAGCTGTTTTTT	CASSLRGTGNTGELFF
TRBV7-9	TRBJ2-7	-	-	TGTGCCAGCAGCTTAGGCGGGACGACATATGATTACGAGCAGTACTTC	CASSLGGTTYDYEQYF
TRBV4-3	TRBJ2-3	-	few	TGCGCCAGCAGCCAAGAAAAACGGAGCACAGATACGCAGTATTTT	CASSQEKRSTDTQYF
TRBV6-2/TRBV6-3	TRBJ2-2	-	few	TGTGCCAGCACCCTAACTATGGGCACCGGGGAGCTGTTTTTT	CASTLTMGTGELFF
TRBV11-2	TRBJ2-1	-	many	TGTGCCAGCAGCCCCGATTACAATGAGCAGTTCTTC	CASSPDYNEQFF
TRBV4-3	TRBJ2-7	-	few	TGCGCCAGCAGCCAAGACAGGTACCACGAGCAGTACTTC	CASSQDRYHEQYF
TRBV4-3	TRBJ2-7	-	many	TGCGCCAGCAGCCAAGATTTGGGCGGACAGCCCTACGAGCAGTACTTC	CASSQDLGGQPYEQYF
TRBV29-1	TRBJ1-1	TRBD1	many	TGCAGCGTTGAGGGGGAGGTGGGGCAGGGGGCCGGGATGGTCACTGAAGCTTTCTTT	CSVEGEVGQGAGMVTEAFF
TRBV6-2/TRBV6-3	TRBJ1-2	-	-	TGTGCCAGCAGTTACTCGAGTCCGGGACCCGTGGCTACCAACCGTGGCTACACCTTC	CASSYSSPGPVATNRGYTF
TRBV6-5	TRBJ2-5	-	-	TGTGCCAGCAGTTACTCGGACAGCCAAGAGACCCAGTACTTC	CASSYSDSQETQYF
TRBV11-1	TRBJ2-7	-	-	TGTGCCAGCAGCTTTGGAGGCTTTTCCCGAGAGCAGTACTTC	CASSFGGFSREQYF
TRBV5-1	TRBJ2-1	TRBD1	-	TGCGCCAGCAGCTTCTCCGGGACAGGTTCCTTTAATGAGCAGTTCTTC	CASSFSGTGSFNEQFF
TRBV7-9	TRBJ2-7	-	-	TGTGCCAGCAGCAGCCCGGGATCCGATGGTCTCGAGCAGTACTTC	CASSSPGSDGLEQYF
TRBV29-1	TRBJ2-7	-	-	TGCAGCGTAGCTAGGGACAATACCTACGAGCAGTACTTC	CSVARDNTYEQYF
TRBV6-2/TRBV6-3	TRBJ2-5	-	-	TGTGCCAGCAGTCGGAGGTCTACAGAGAACCAGTACTTC	CASSRRSTENQYF
TRBV7-9	TRBJ2-1	-	many	TGTGCCAGCAGCTTAGACCTTCTCTACAATGAGCAGTTCTTC	CASSLDLLYNEQFF
TRBV27	TRBJ2-3	TRBD2	many	TGTGCCAGCAGTACGGGACTAGCGGGAGGGCCGGAGACAGATACGCAGTATTTT	CASSTGLAGGPETDTQYF
TRBV6-4	TRBJ2-1	-	many	TGTGCCAGCAGTGAGGGGGAATACAATGAGCAGTTCTTC	CASSEGEYNEQFF
TRBV28	TRBJ2-7	-	few	TGTGCCAGCAGTGCCTTGGACAGAGCAAACTACGAGCAGTACTTC	CASSALDRANYEQYF
TRBV3-1	TRBJ2-3	-	many	TGTGCCAGCAGCCAAGAGGGCTTAGGCACAGATACGCAGTATTTT	CASSQEGLGTDTQYF
TRBV19	TRBJ2-2	TRBD2	-	TGTGCCAGTACCCAGGCGGCGGGAGAAGACACCGGGGAGCTGTTTTTT	CASTQAAGEDTGELFF
TRBV12-3/TRBV12-4	TRBJ1-1	TRBD1	-	TGTGCCAGCTTTTCAGGGGGCACTGAAGCTTTCTTT	CASFSGGTEAFF
TRBV27	TRBJ2-7	-	-	TGTGCCAGCAGAGCCTTCCAGGGGATTAGGTACGAGCAGTACTTC	CASRAFQGIRYEQYF
TRBV29-1	TRBJ2-7	-	many	TGCAGCGTTGAATTTACAGGGTCCACGACCTACGAGCAGTACTTC	CSVEFTGSTTYEQYF
TRBV12-3/TRBV12-4	TRBJ1-2	-	many	TGTGCCAGCAGTTTTCCACAGGAGAACTATGGCTACACCTTC	CASSFPQENYGYTF
TRBV14	TRBJ2-7	TRBD2	-	TGTGCCAGCAGCCAACATCACGGGCTAGCGGGGGCCTACGAGCAGTACTTC	CASSQHHGLAGAYEQYF
TRBV6-2/TRBV6-3	TRBJ2-7	TRBD1	many	TGTGCCAGCAGTTACCCCCTCCCGGGACAGTCCTACGAGCAGTACTTC	CASSYPLPGQSYEQYF
TRBV4-1	TRBJ2-3	TRBD2	few	TGCGCCAGCAGCCAAGAGGTATCTAGCGGGGGATCTAGCACAGATACGCAGTATTTT	CASSQEVSSGGSSTDTQYF
TRBV9	TRBJ2-7	-	many	TGTGCCAGCAGCACAAGGGGGACCTCCTACGAGCAGTACTTC	CASSTRGTSYEQYF
TRBV29-1	TRBJ1-1	TRBD1	few	TGCAGCGTGGGACAGGAGAACACTGAAGCTTTCTTT	CSVGQENTEAFF
TRBV7-8	TRBJ2-1	-	many	TGTGCCAGCAGCCCTAGAAACAATGAGCAGTTCTTC	CASSPRNNEQFF
TRBV30	TRBJ1-1	-	-	TGTGCCTGGAGTGTCGGTTTTTCTGGTGAAGCTTTCTTT	CAWSVGFSGEAFF
TRBV20-1	TRBJ2-4	TRBD2	many	TGCAGTGCCTTTCTAGCGGCCACAACCGGGGACATTCAGTACTTC	CSAFLAATTGDIQYF
TRBV29-1	TRBJ2-3	TRBD2	many	TGCAGCGTTGTCGGGTCTAGCGGGAAAGATACGCAGTATTTT	CSVVGSSGKDTQYF
TRBV19	TRBJ1-6	TRBD1	-	TGTGCCAGTAGTATTTCGACAGGGGGCAATTCACCCCTCCACTTT	CASSISTGGNSPLHF
TRBV6-2/TRBV6-3	TRBJ2-7	-	-	TGTGCCAGCAAGCCCCTTAGAGGGGACCACGAGCAGTACTTC	CASKPLRGDHEQYF
TRBV5-1	TRBJ2-2	-	-	TGCGCCAGCAGCTTAACACCGGGACTGAGCACCGGGGAGCTGTTTTTT	CASSLTPGLSTGELFF
TRBV4-3	TRBJ2-1	-	-	TGCGCCAGCAGCCAAGGGGCTAACTACAATGAGCAGTTCTTC	CASSQGANYNEQFF
TRBV12-3/TRBV12-4	TRBJ1-1	-	many	TGTGCCAGCACCGGCAGTGAGGGAGGCACTGAAGCTTTCTTT	CASTGSEGGTEAFF
TRBV21-1	TRBJ2-7	-	few	TGTGCCAGGGAGGCTTCGTACAAGACCCCGAGGGAGCAGTACTTC	CAREASYKTPREQYF
TRBV30	TRBJ2-1	-	-	TGTGCCTGGAAGGACGGGAGAGGAGATGAGCAGTTCTTC	CAWKDGRGDEQFF
TRBV29-1	TRBJ2-3	TRBD2	many	TGCAGCGTTGGGGGGCTAGCGGGAGGAGCAGATACGCAGTATTTT	CSVGGLAGGADTQYF
TRBV12-3/TRBV12-4	TRBJ2-2	-	many	TGTGCCAGCAGTTTGCCGGGGCTACTCACCGGGGAGCTGTTTTTT	CASSLPGLLTGELFF